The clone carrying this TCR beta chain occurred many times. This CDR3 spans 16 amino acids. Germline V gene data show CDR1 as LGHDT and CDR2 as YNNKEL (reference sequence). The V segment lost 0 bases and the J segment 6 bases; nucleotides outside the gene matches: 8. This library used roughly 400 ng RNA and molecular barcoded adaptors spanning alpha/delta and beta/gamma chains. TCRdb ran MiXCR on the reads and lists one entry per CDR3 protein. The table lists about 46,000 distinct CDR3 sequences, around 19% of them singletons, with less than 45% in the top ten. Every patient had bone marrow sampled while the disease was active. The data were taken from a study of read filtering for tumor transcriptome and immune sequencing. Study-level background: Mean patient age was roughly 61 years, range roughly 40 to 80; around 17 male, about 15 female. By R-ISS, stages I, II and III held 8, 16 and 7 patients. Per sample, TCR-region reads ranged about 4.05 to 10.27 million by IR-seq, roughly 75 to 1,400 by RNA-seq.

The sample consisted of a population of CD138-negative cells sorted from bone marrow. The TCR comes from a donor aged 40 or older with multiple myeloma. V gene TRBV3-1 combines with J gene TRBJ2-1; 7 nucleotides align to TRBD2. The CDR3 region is CASSQDPREIGNEQFF. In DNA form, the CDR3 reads TGTGCCAGCAGCCAAGATCCGCGGGAGATCGGCAATGAGCAGTTCTTC.